One TCR beta chain is described in this entry. Its antigen is not known. The study enrolled patients aged 18 to 65 with newly diagnosed hyperthyroidism of under 2 months' duration. A sample of blood taken at first hyperthyroidism diagnosis preceded any ophthalmopathy symptoms. The source material, RNA transcripts, was used to amplify TCR beta CDR3 regions. TCR CDR3 underwent first-round RT-PCR with the HTBI primer set. TCRdb recomputed calls from the multiplex PCR reads with MiXCR, one row per CDR3 protein. The sample includes about 270,000 distinct CDR3 sequences, about 16% of them seen just once. The sample belongs to a study of T cells in Graves' hyperthyroidism and ophthalmopathy. The V gene's germline CDR1 is SGHTA and CDR2 FQGTGA. The CDR3 spans 13 residues. V was clipped by 5 bases and J by 3 bases, with 5 bases between them. Study observations and caveats: Most thyroid clonotypes with frequency above 0.001 were detected in blood. Onset of ophthalmopathy came a median around 6.5 months after the model predicted it.

This sequence originates from a woman aged 45-65 years with Graves' hyperthyroidism that later progressed to Graves' ophthalmopathy. Sequencing was done on a sample of blood. The V call is TRBV7-3, the J call TRBJ1-6; D is ambiguous. The CDR3 reads CASSVDYNSPLHF. DNA for the CDR3: TGTGCCAGCAGCGTGGACTATAATTCACCCCTCCACTTT.